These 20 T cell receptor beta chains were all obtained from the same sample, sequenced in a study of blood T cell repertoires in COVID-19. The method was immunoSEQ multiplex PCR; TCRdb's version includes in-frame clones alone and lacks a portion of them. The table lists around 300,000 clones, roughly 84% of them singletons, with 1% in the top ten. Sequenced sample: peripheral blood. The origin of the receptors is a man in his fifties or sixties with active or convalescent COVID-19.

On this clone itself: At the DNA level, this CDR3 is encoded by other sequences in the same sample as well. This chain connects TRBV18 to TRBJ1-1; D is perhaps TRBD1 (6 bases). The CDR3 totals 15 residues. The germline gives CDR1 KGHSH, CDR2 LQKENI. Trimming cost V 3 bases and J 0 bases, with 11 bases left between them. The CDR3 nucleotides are TGTGCCAGCTCACCCAGGGGTGGGATGAACACTGAAGCTTTCTTT. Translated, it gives CASSPRGGMNTEAFF. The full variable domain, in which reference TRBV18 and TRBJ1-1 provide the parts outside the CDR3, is NAGVMQNPRHLVRRRGQEARLRCSPMKGHSHVYWYRQLPEEGLKFMVYLQKENIIDESGMPKERFSAEFPKEGPSILRIQQVVRGDSAAYFCASSPRGGMNTEAFFGQGTRLTVV.

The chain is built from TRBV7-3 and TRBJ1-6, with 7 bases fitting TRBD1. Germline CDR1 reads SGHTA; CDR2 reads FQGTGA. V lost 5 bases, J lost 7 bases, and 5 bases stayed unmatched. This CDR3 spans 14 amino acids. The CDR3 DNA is TGTGCCAGCAGCCTGACAGGGAACAATTCACCCCTCCACTTT. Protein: CASSLTGNNSPLHF.

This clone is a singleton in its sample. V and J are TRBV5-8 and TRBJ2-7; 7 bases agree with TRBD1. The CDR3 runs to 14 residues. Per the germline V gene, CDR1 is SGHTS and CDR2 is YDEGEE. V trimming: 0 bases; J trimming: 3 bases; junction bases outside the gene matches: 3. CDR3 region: CASSLASGGYEQYF. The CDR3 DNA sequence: TGTGCCAGCAGCTTGGCATCAGGGGGCTACGAGCAGTACTTC. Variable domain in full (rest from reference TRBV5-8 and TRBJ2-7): EAGVTQSPTHLIKTRGQQATLRCSPISGHTSVYWYQQALGLGLQFLLWYDEGEERNRGNFPPRFSGRQFPNYSSELNVNALELEDSALYLCASSLASGGYEQYFGPGTRLTVT.

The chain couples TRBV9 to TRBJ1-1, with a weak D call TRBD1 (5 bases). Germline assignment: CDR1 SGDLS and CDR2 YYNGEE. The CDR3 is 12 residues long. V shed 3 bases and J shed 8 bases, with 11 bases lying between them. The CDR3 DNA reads TGTGCCAGCAGCGGCCCGGGGGTGGAAGCTTTCTTT. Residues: CASSGPGVEAFF.

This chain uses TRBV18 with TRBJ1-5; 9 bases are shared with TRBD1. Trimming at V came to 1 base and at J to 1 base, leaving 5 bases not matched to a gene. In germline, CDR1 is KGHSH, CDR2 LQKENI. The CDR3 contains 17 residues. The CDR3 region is CASSPRPGTGSNQPQHF. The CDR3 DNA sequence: TGTGCCAGCTCACCACGTCCCGGGACAGGGAGCAATCAGCCCCAGCATTTT.

CDR3 sequence: CSASPSGYTGTEAFF. As DNA, the CDR3 is TGCAGTGCTAGTCCCTCAGGGTATACGGGCACTGAAGCTTTCTTT. V usage is TRBV20-1 and J usage is TRBJ1-1; tentative D call: TRBD1 (5 bases). The CDR3 is 15 residues long. The V end was cut by 3 bases, the J end by 4 bases, with 18 bases between. From germline, CDR1 is DFQATT and CDR2 SNEGSKA (reference sequence).

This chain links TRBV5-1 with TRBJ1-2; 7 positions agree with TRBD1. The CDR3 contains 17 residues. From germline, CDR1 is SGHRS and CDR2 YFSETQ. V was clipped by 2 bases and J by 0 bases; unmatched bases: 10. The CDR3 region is CASSLRTGWGPNYGYTF. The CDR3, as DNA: TGCGCCAGCAGCTTACGGACAGGATGGGGGCCTAACTATGGCTACACCTTC.

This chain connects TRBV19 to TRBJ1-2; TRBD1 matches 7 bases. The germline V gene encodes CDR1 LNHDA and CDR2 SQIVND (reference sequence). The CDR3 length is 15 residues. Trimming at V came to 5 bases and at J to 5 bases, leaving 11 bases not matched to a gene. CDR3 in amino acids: CASSPFPWTGYGYTF. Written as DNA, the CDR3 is TGTGCCAGTAGTCCCTTCCCGTGGACAGGATATGGCTACACCTTC.

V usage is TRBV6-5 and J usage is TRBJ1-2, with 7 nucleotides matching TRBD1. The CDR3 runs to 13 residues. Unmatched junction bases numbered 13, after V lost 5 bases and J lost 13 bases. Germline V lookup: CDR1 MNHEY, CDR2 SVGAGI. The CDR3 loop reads CASSRSDRMGSTF. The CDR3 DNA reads TGTGCCAGCAGTAGGTCGGACAGGATGGGATCCACCTTC.

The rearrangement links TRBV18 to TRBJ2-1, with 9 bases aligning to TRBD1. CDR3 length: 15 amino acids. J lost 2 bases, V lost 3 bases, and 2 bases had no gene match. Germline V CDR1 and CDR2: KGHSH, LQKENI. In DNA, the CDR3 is TGTGCCAGCTCACCCGGGACAGGGACCTACAATGAGCAGTTCTTC. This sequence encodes CASSPGTGTYNEQFF.

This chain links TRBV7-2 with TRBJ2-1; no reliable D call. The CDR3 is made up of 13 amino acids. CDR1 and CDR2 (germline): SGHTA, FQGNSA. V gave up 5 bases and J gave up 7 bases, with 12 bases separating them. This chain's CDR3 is CASSPVVENEQFF. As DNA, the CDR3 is TGTGCCAGCAGCCCTGTTGTTGAGAATGAGCAGTTCTTC.

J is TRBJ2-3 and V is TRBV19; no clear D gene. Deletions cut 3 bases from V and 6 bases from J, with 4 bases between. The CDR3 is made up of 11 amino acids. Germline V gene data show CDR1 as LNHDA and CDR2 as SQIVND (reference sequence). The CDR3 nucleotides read TGTGCCAGTAGTATCTTCGATACGCAGTATTTT. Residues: CASSIFDTQYF.

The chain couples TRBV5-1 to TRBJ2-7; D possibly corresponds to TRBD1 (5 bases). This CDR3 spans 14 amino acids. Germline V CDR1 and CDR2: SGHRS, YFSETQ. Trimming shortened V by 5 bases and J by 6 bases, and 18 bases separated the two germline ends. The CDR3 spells CASSLDSDRIEQYF. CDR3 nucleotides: TGCGCCAGCAGTCTCGACAGCGATCGGATCGAGCAGTACTTC.

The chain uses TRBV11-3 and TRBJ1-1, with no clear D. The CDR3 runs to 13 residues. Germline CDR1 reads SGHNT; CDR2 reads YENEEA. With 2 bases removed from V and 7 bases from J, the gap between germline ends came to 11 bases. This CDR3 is CASSLLVGLEAFF. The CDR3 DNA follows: TGTGCCAGCAGCTTATTAGTGGGCCTTGAAGCTTTCTTT.

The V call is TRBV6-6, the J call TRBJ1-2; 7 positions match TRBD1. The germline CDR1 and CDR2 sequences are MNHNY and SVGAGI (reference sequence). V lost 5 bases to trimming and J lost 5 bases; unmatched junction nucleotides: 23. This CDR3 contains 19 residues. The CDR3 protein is CASSPNPSGQVGDLYGYTF. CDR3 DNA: TGTGCCAGCAGTCCCAACCCATCCGGACAGGTGGGGGACTTATATGGCTACACCTTC.

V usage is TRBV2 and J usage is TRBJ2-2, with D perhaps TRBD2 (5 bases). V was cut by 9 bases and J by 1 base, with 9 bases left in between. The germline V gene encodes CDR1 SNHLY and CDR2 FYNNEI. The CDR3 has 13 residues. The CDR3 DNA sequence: TGTGCCAGTTCGAGGGAGAACACCGGGGAGCTGTTTTTT. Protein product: CASSRENTGELFF. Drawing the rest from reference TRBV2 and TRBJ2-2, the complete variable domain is EPEVTQTPSHQVTQMGQEVILRCVPISNHLYFYWYRQILGQKVEFLVSFYNNEISEKSEIFDDQFSVERPDGSNFTLKIRSTKLEDSAMYFCASSRENTGELFFGEGSRLTVL.

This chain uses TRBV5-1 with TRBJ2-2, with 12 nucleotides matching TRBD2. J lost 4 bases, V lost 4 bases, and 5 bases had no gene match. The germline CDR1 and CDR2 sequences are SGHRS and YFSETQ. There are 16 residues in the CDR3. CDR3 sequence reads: CASSTGLAGPTGELFF. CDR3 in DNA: TGCGCCAGCAGCACCGGACTAGCGGGGCCCACCGGGGAGCTGTTTTTT. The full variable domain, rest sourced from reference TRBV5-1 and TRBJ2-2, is KAGVTQTPRYLIKTRGQQVTLSCSPISGHRSVSWYQQTPGQGLQFLFEYFSETQRNKGNFPGRFSGRQFSNSRSEMNVSTLELGDSALYLCASSTGLAGPTGELFFGEGSRLTVL.

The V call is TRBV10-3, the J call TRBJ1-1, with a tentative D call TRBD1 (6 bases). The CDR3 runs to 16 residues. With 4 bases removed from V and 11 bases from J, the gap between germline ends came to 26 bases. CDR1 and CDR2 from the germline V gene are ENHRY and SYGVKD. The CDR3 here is CAISALPIEQGSKAFF. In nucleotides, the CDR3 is TGTGCCATCAGTGCCCTCCCGATTGAACAGGGTTCGAAGGCTTTCTTT.

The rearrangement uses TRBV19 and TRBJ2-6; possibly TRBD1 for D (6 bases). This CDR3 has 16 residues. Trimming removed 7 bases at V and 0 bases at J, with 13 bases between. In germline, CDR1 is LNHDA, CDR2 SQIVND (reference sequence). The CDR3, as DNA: TGTGCCAGTAACCCGACAGGCCACTCTGGGGCCAACGTCCTGACTTTC. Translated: CASNPTGHSGANVLTF.

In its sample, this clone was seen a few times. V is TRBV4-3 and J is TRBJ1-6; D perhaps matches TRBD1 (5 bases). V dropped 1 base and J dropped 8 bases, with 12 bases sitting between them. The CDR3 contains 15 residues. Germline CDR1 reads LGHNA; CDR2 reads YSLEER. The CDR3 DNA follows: TGCGCCAGCAGCCAAGTGTTGGTAGGGGATTCACCCCTCCACTTT. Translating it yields CASSQVLVGDSPLHF.